Described below is a single TCR beta chain sequence and its context. This clonotype appeared many times. Its recognized antigen is unknown. No quality values exist for individual bases; no much larger clone is one base distant. The source of the sample is a study of blood T cells in healthy people across ages (dated by TCRdb to between 2015 and 2017). For the study in its entirety: In model experiments, template switching captured roughly one uniquely barcoded TCR beta cDNA molecule for every two T cells. To track age-related changes in TCR beta repertoire diversity, the study relied on deep sequencing normalized with unique cDNA molecular identifiers. The donors were divided into four age groups: young (average about 15 years), middle-aged (about 39), aged (about 62) and long-lived (around 80). To avoid experimental bias, donors of different ages were randomly spread across the sequencing lanes. Using the same blood draw, the study looked at two additional independent replicas of 1 million unique cDNA reads for two donors, one aged 18 to 30 and the other aged 80 or older. Beyond this particular receptor, the publication reports: Observed TCR beta diversity per million T cells fell roughly linearly with age, and a significant reduction was already apparent by age around 40. The long-lived group showed more naive CD4+ T cells, fewer expanded clones and increased TCR diversity than the aged group, suggesting age selection. Estimates of total diversity from one million sequenced T cells were regarded as lower bounds and underestimates. Because the CMV infection status of the donors was unknown, age-related changes in expanded clonotypes may potentially have been confounded. Observed TCR beta diversity correlated strongly with the percentage of naive T cells measured by flow cytometry. Bulk unsorted PBMC profiling prevented conclusive comparison of naive and antigen-experienced compartments.

The CDR3 runs 12 residues from the cysteine to the phenylalanine. CDR3 DNA is the only sequence kept; it has 36 bases, read in frame from the first base. For CDR1 and CDR2, the germline V gene lists SNHLY and FYNNEI. Relative to germline, V is 6 bases shorter and J is 4 bases shorter, with 8 bases between their ends. Donors were 39 systemically healthy Caucasian individuals from Russia aged roughly 6 to 95 years. Each donor gave 8.5 to 10 milliliters of peripheral blood, collected into EDTA-treated Vacutainer tubes. Ficoll-Paque density-gradient centrifugation was used to isolate PBMCs, with at least 6.5 million obtained per sample. Trizol reagent was used to extract total RNA from the PBMCs, yielding at least 6 micrograms per sample. For every donor, an aliquot of PBMCs went through flow cytometry to measure the percentages of naive CD45RAhigh/CD27high T cells. Libraries were constructed by 5' RACE. TCRdb records Illumina HiSeq 2500 as the sequencer. A second PCR of about 7 to 12 cycles was performed with a sample-barcoded 5' primer and a J-beta primer mix. A unique molecular identifier was introduced onto each TCR beta cDNA molecule by a template-switch 5' adaptor carrying 12 random nucleotides. Each sample yielded at least 3 million CDR3-containing paired-end reads. First-strand cDNA was synthesized from all RNA with the Mint cDNA synthesis kit, primed by a TRBC-specific oligonucleotide. All cDNA was treated with uracil-DNA glycosylase and then went through a first 18-cycle PCR with the universal primers M1SS and BC2_uni_R. The authors' pipeline ran thus. For normalization, 1 million high-quality reads were randomly selected from each sample, with every read carrying a distinct molecular identifier. Reads sharing molecular identifiers were discarded rather than binned into consensus sequences. MiTCR, with a Q25 quality threshold and the strictest error-elimination algorithm, was used for CDR3 identification, clonotype clustering and error correction. Lower-bound total TCR beta diversity was estimated with a nonparametric unseen species model using Euler transformation. TCRdb reworked the public reads: Q25 trimming with fastp, MiXCR clone assembly, productive beta chains retained. CDR3 protein sequences are deduplicated, and each keeps its most common genes and DNA. The V and J calls and clone size come from TCRdb's table, not from the authors' own analysis. The sample yields around 850,000 distinct CDR3 sequences; around 36% were counted once. The ten most abundant clones make up 13% of the sample.

The sequence joins TRBV2 to TRBJ2-3; matching of 6 bases hints at TRBD2 as the D gene. This sequence originates from a man between 18 and 35 years old in good health. Material: blood. The DNA sequence follows: TGTGCCAGCAGGGGGGAGGCAGATACGCAGTATTTT. Its translation reads: CASRGEADTQYF.